The next 6 T cell receptor beta chains were all read from a single sample in a study of PD-1 blockade in classical Hodgkin lymphoma. Exposure to brentuximab vedotin varied, and each patient had relapsed following autologous stem cell transplantation. CD4+ T cells were purified from thawed PBMCs by magnetic negative selection. Clones were sequenced by immunoSEQ multiplex PCR, and TCRdb holds only the in-frame ones, with some missing. The sample yields about 16,000 clones, about 85% seen once. The specimen comprised CD4+ T cells from blood, sampled at baseline. Receptors were obtained from a human donor with classical Hodgkin lymphoma.

J is TRBJ2-2 and V is TRBV18, with 7 bases identical to TRBD1. The V gene end was trimmed by 8 bases and the J gene end by 5 bases; junction bases not matched to a gene: 8. Germline CDR1 KGHSH, CDR2 LQKENI. The CDR3 spans 14 residues. The CDR3 spells CASPTGARTGELFF. Written as DNA, the CDR3 is TGTGCCAGCCCAACAGGGGCCCGTACCGGGGAGCTGTTTTTT. The whole variable domain, remainder taken from reference TRBV18 and TRBJ2-2, is NAGVMQNPRHLVRRRGQEARLRCSPMKGHSHVYWYRQLPEEGLKFMVYLQKENIIDESGMPKERFSAEFPKEGPSILRIQQVVRGDSAAYFCASPTGARTGELFFGEGSRLTVL.

V gene TRBV11-2 combines with J gene TRBJ2-3; D gene uncertain. V lost 4 bases to trimming and J lost 2 bases, with 16 bases between them. The V gene's germline CDR1 is SGHAT and CDR2 FQNNGV. This CDR3 contains 16 residues. CDR3 in DNA: TGTGCCAGCAGCTCTTCCTGGCTCCAGCTCACAGATACGCAGTATTTT. Encoded protein: CASSSSWLQLTDTQYF.

The chain uses TRBV2 and TRBJ2-1, with TRBD2 matching over 11 bases. There are 16 residues in the CDR3. V gave up 1 base and J gave up 7 bases; unmatched junction bases: 6. CDR1 and CDR2 (germline): SNHLY, FYNNEI. CDR3 region: CASSEELAGVVNEQFF. The CDR3 bases are TGTGCCAGCAGTGAAGAACTAGCGGGAGTGGTAAATGAGCAGTTCTTC.

The chain is built from TRBV6-4 and TRBJ2-5; D is undetermined. Germline V gives CDR1 MRHNA, CDR2 SNTAGT. The CDR3 is 13 residues long. The V gene lost 3 bases and the J gene lost 1 base, with 6 bases spanning the gap. The CDR3 spells CASSDLLQETQYF. CDR3 sequence (DNA): TGTGCCAGCAGTGATCTACTCCAAGAGACCCAGTACTTC.

The chain joins TRBV5-8 to TRBJ2-7; 7 nucleotides agree with TRBD1. CDR1 and CDR2 (germline): SGHTS, YDEGEE. The CDR3 spans 15 residues. Losses at the gene ends were 2 bases for V and 4 bases for J; bases not matched to a gene: 9. CDR3 coding DNA: TGTGCCAGCAGCTTTGACAGGGCGCCGACTTACGAGCAGTACTTC. This encodes CASSFDRAPTYEQYF.

The chain uses TRBV6-5 and TRBJ1-1, with D perhaps matching TRBD1 (6 bases). CDR1 is MNHEY and CDR2 is SVGAGI in the germline V gene. The CDR3 covers 11 residues. Trimming cost V 8 bases and J 10 bases, with 14 bases left between them. CDR3 sequence reads: CASGQGSGAFF. The CDR3 DNA sequence: TGTGCCAGCGGGCAGGGGTCGGGAGCTTTCTTT.